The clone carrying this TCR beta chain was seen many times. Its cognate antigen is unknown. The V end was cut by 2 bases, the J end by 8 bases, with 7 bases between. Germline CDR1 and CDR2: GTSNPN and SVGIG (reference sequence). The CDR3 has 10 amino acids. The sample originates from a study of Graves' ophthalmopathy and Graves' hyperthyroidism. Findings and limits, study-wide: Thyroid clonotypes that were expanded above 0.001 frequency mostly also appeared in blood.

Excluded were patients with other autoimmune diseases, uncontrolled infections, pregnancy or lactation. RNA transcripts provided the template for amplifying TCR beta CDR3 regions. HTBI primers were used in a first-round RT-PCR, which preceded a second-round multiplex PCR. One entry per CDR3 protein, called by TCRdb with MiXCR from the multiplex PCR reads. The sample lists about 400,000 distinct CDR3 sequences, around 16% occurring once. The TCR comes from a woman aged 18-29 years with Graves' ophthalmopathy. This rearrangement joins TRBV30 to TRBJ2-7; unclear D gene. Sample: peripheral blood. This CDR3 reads CAWSFAQQYF. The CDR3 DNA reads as TGTGCCTGGAGTTTCGCCCAGCAGTACTTC.